This T cell receptor (beta chain) is from a study of T-cell memory formation after mild COVID-19. The V gene's germline CDR1 is SGHTA and CDR2 FQGTGA. V lost 0 bases, J lost 4 bases, and 11 bases lay in between. There are 15 residues in the CDR3. This clonotype was detected only a few times. The antigen is undetermined. Findings and limits, study-wide: Day 15 to 85 contracting clones showed balanced CD4/CD8; day 15 to 37 expanders favored CD4+. Among contracting clones, CD4+ were mainly CM/EM and CD8+ enriched in EMRA.

Constant-segment-primed 5'RACE gave TCR alpha and TCR beta cDNA libraries with sample barcodes and UMIs. TCRdb re-called the 5' RACE reads with MiXCR, one entry per CDR3 protein. The sample includes around 320,000 distinct CDR3 sequences, 15% to 20% of them seen just once. This sequence was found in a man aged 18 to 35 who had mild COVID-19 (a few samples of this study predate the infection). Cell type and time point are not known. The chain employs TRBV7-3 and TRBJ2-3, with a tentative D call TRBD2 (5 bases). Source material: PBMCs or a T cell subset sorted from them (not recorded which). CDR3: CASSLTLASSDTQYF. The CDR3 coding sequence is TGTGCCAGCAGCTTAACGTTAGCTAGCTCAGATACGCAGTATTTT.